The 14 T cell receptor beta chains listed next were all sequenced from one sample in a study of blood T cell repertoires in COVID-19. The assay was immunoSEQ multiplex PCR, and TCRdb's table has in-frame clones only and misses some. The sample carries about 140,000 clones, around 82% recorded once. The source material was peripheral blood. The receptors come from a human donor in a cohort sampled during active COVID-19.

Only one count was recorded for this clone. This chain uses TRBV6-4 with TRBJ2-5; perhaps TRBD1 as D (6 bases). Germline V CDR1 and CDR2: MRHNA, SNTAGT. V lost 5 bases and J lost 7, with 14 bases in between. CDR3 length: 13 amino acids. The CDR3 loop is CASSPTGLGTQYF. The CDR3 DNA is TGTGCCAGCAGTCCGACAGGCCTGGGGACCCAGTACTTC.

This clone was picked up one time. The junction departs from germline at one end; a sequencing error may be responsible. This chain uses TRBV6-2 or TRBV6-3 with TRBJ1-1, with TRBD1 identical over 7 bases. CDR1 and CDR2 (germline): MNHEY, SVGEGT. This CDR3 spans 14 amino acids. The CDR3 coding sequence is TGTGCCGGCAGTTACCGGACAGGCAACACTGAAGCTTTCTTT. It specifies CAGSYRTGNTEAFF.

The CDR3 nucleotides read TGTGCCAGCAGCTTAGATGCCAGGGCAACCTACAATGAGCAGTTCTTC. Its translation is CASSLDARATYNEQFF. V is TRBV11-3 and J is TRBJ2-1; perhaps TRBD1 as D (5 bases). This CDR3 has 16 amino acids. V lost 0 bases and J 2 bases, leaving 11 bases between the germline ends. The germline CDR1 and CDR2 sequences are SGHNT and YENEEA.

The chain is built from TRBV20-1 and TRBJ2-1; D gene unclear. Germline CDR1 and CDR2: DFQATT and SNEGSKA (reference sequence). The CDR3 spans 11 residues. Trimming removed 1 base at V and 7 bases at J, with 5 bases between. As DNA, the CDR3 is TGCAGTGCTAGAGTCAGAAATGAGCAGTTCTTC. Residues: CSARVRNEQFF.

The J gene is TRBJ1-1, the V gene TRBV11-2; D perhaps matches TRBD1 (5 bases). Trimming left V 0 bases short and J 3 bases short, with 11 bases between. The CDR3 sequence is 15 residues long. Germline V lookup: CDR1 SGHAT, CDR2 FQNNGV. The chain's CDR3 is CASSLDRVDDTEAFF. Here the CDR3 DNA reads TGTGCCAGCAGCTTAGACAGGGTGGATGACACTGAAGCTTTCTTT.

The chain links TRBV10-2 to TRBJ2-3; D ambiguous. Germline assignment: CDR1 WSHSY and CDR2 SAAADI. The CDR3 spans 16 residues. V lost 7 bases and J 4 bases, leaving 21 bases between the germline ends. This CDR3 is CASTGPPSIDPDTQYF. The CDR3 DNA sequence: TGCGCCAGCACGGGTCCTCCCTCAATCGATCCAGATACGCAGTATTTT.

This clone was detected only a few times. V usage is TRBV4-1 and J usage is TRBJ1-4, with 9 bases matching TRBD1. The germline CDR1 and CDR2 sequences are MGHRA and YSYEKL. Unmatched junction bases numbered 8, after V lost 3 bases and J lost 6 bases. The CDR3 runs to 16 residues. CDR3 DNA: TGCGCCAGCAGCCACTCTGGACAGGGGATCGATGAAAAACTGTTTTTT. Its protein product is CASSHSGQGIDEKLFF.

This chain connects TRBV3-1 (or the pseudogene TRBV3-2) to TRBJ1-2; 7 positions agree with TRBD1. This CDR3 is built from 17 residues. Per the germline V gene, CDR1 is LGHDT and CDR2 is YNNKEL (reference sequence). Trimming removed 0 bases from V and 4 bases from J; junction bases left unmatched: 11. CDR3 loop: CASSQERGVGQPYGYTF. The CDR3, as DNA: TGTGCCAGCAGCCAAGAGCGGGGTGTGGGACAGCCCTATGGCTACACCTTC.

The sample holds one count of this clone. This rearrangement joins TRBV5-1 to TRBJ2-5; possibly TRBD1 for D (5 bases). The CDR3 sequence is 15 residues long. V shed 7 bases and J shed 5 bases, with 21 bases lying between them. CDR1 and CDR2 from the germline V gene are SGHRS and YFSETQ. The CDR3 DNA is TGCGCCAGCGGTTCGGATGGGGCGGCCTGGGAGACCCAGTACTTC. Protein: CASGSDGAAWETQYF.

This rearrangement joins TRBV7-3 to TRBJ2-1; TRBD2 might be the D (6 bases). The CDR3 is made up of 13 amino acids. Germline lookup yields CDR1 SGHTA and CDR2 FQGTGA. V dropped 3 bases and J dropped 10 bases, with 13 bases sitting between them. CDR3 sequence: CASSLTRLDEQFF. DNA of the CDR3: TGTGCCAGCAGCTTGACTAGATTGGACGAGCAGTTCTTC.

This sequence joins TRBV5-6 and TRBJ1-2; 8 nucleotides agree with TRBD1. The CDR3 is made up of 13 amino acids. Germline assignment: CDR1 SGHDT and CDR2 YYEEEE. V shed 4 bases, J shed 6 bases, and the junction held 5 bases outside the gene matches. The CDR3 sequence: CASSRGQGDGYTF. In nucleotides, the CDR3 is TGTGCCAGCAGCCGTGGACAGGGAGATGGCTACACCTTC.

CDR3 protein: CASSLGQGLAGVYTDTQYF. The DNA of the CDR3 is TGTGCCAGCAGCTTAGGACAGGGACTAGCGGGGGTCTACACAGATACGCAGTATTTT. The chain uses TRBV11-2 and TRBJ2-3, with 14 positions matching TRBD2. Losses at the gene ends were 1 base for V and 2 bases for J; bases not matched to a gene: 8. The CDR3 sequence is 19 residues long. Germline CDR1 is SGHAT and CDR2 is FQNNGV.

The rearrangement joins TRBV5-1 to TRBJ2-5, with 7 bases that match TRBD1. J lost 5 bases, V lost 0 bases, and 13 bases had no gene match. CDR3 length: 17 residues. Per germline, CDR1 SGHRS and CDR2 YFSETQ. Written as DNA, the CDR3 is TGCGCCAGCAGCTTGGGGGGAAGGGGGCGCAGGCAGGAGACCCAGTACTTC. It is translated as CASSLGGRGRRQETQYF.

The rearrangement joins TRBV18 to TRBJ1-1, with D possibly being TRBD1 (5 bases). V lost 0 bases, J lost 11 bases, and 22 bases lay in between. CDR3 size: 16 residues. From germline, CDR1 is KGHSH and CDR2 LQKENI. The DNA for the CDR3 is TGTGCCAGCTCACCACCGCCCGAATCAGGGATTTACTCGGCTTTCTTT. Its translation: CASSPPPESGIYSAFF.